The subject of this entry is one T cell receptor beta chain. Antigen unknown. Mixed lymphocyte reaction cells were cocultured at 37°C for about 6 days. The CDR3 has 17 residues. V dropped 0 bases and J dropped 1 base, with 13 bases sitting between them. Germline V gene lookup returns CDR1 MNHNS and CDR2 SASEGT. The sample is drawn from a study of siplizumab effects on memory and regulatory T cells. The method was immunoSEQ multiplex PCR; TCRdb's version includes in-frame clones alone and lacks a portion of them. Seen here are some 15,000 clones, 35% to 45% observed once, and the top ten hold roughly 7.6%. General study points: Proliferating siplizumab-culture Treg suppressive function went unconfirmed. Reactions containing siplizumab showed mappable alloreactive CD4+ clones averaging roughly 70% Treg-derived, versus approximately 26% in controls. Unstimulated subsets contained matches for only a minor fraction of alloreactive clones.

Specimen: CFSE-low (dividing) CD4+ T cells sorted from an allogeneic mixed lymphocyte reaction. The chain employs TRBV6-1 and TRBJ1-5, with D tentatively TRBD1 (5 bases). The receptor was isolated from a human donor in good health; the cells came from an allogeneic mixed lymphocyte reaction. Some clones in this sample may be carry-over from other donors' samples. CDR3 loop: CASSEAYRGKSNQPQHF. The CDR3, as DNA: TGTGCCAGCAGTGAAGCCTACCGGGGGAAAAGCAATCAGCCCCAGCATTTT.